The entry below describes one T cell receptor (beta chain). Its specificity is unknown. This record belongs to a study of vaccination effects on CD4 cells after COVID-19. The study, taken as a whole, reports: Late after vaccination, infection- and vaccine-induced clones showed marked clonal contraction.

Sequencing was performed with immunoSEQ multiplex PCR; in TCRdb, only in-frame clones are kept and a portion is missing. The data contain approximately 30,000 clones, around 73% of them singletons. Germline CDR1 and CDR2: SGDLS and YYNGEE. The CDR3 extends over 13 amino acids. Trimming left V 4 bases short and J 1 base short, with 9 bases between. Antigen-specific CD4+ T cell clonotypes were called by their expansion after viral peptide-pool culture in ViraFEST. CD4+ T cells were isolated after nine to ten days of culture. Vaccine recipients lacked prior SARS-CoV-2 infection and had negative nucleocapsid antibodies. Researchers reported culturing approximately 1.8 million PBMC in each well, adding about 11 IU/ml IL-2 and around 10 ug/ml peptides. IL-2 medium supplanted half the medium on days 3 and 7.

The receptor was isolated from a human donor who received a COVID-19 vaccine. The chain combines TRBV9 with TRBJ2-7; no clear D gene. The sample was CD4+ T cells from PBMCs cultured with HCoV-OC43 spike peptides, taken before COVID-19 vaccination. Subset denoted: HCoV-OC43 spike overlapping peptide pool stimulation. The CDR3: CASSKADSYEQYF. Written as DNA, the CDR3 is TGTGCCAGCAGCAAGGCGGATTCCTACGAGCAGTACTTC.